This record looks at one TCR beta chain sequence and its context. Its binding antigen is unknown. Relative to germline, V is 5 bases shorter and J is 6 bases shorter, with 16 bases between their ends. The germline V gene sets CDR1 to MGHRA and CDR2 to YSYEKL. Including cysteine and phenylalanine, the CDR3 has 14 amino acids. The entry retains the CDR3 DNA only, 42 bases that are in frame from base 1. This sample was taken from a study of cytomegalovirus exposure and HLA in healthy donors (dated by TCRdb to about 2017). Regarding the research as a whole: An earlier analysis of some 620 of the donors reported 276 Gb of sequence data and 90 million to 120 million unique TCR beta sequences obtained from approximately 180 million T cells. An early release covering about 600 HLA-typed donors comprised 300 to 350 gigabases of sequencing data and tens of millions of unique TCR sequences. Of the 398 genotyped donors, approximately 83% fell in the genetic ancestry cluster associated with self-reported Caucasian donors. The study aimed to test whether cataloging public T cell receptors could reveal signatures of past pathogen exposure. Using immunosequencing, the study profiled T cell repertoires from 500 to 800 subjects and related those repertoires to cytomegalovirus serostatus. Along with the 666-subject first cohort, a separate validation cohort of over a hundred different subjects was used. To predict cytomegalovirus infection status, the study combined high-throughput TCR immunosequencing, statistical association of individual TCRs with disease status, and machine learning. To study patterns of TCR occurrence, a later analysis re-analyzed previously published TCR beta repertoires from 650 to 750 donors and added high-resolution HLA genotyping. In the later analysis, no new phenotypic data were used to find candidate immune exposures; instead, reliance was placed on TCR beta sequences and their occurrence across donors. An earlier analysis of approximately 640 of the donors applied high-throughput TCR beta sequencing to assess whether each TCR beta V gene segment acted as functional or pseudogenic. Donor age, sex, ethnicity and CMV serostatus were compiled alongside the repertoire data. A later genetic analysis used genome-wide SNP genotypes for about three fifths of the 666 donors, treating that subset as a discovery cohort. All discovery cohort repertoires had been generated using a single sequencing platform. Class I and class II HLA loci were covered by the typing at four-digit resolution. Typing coverage varied by locus: roughly 629-640 donors for A, B, C, DRB1 and DQB1; approximately 500 for DQA1; approximately 570 for DPA1; approximately 490 for DPB1. Because of strong linkage in the cohort, roughly five DR-DQ haplotypes were treated as single units for association and clustering. On average, roughly 250,000 unique TCR beta nucleotide sequences were sequenced per donor among 300 to 500 genotyped donors of the cohort, with roughly 18% of those sequences being non-productive. The research as a whole found: Because counts were too low, about 18 rarely observed V segments, including chromosome 9 orphons, were excluded from the earlier analysis of some 590 of the donors. A later genetic analysis reported fewer N-insertions in productive TCRs among donors in an Asian-associated ancestry cluster than the approximately 700-donor mean. The sequencing pipeline was judged likely to have produced a cluster of highly shared sequence variants as a technical artifact. Cytomegalovirus status was reported to be diagnosed by the classifier with high specificity and sensitivity in both the original and validation cohorts. An association between a missense DCLRE1C variant and V-gene and J-gene trimming of TCR beta chains was found in a later genetic analysis and replicated in an independent cohort. Roughly uniform sequencing depth across donors was assumed in presence/absence analyses, although this assumption may not hold. HLA typing was unavailable for some donors at each locus, so association tests used only the typed subset. The study listed approximately 160 TCR beta chains as associated with cytomegalovirus. When HLA alleles, especially DR and DQ, strongly co-occurred, TCR associations were difficult to assign to individual alleles. Immune exposure information for the cohort was limited to CMV serostatus. A few of the identified cytomegalovirus-associated TCR beta chains were confirmed in vitro to be specific for cytomegalovirus antigens. A later analysis reported that several top co-occurrence clusters appeared linked to parvovirus B19, influenza, CMV and Epstein-Barr virus. According to a later analysis, TCR association rates differed among HLA loci, with DRB1 alleles showing the most associated TCRs and HLA-C alleles showing the fewest. Because the 87-base-pair reads could not distinguish some IMGT-functional V segments, including TRBV6-2 and TRBV6-3, those segments were excluded. A further reported finding was that TCR beta sequences accurately predicted the HLA-A and HLA-B alleles for most subjects in the first cohort. The cohort was sequenced for TCR beta chains only, and without alpha or paired-chain data the features that could be detected were limited. Most CMV-associated TCR beta chains appeared to be HLA-restricted in a later analysis, and the HLA associations seemed to be driven largely by CMV exposure. In a later analysis, HLA-associated TCR beta chains showed more clonal expansion and lower generation probabilities than non-associated chains that were equally common. An earlier analysis of approximately 590 of the donors showed that most TCR beta V segments appeared in productive rearrangements either about 90% or about 30% of the time, which broadly matched IMGT annotations. It was suggested by the authors that the approach could potentially be generalized to other disease states and immunological phenotypes. Correlated functional status among segregating V segments might be attributable to linkage disequilibrium, but an unknown experimental factor could not be ruled out. In a later analysis, some 18,000 TCR beta sequences were associated with specific HLA alleles at a false discovery rate of 0.05. While some public TCRs were present in many individuals, most TCR sequences turned up only very rarely across donors.

The cohort consisted of 666 healthy bone marrow donors. All cohort members were sampled while nominally healthy, although unrecorded immune exposures were likely present. The donor tested CMV seropositive, placing the donor among the 290 or so seropositive members of the cohort. A peripheral blood sample was collected from each donor, and TCR beta sequencing was performed on peripheral blood mononuclear cells. The Qiagen DNeasy Blood Extraction Kit was used to extract genomic DNA from the blood cell samples. Library construction relied on the immunoSEQ multiplex PCR assay. For the multiplex PCR, a mixture combining 60 forward primers for TCR Vbeta segments and 13 reverse primers for TCR Jbeta segments was used. The CDR3 region of rearranged TCR beta genes was amplified from genomic DNA with a multiplex PCR assay. The Illumina HiSeq System was used to sequence the amplified TCR beta libraries as 87-base-pair reads. As for the original processing: In a later analysis, tens of millions of unique TCR beta chains were counted across the 500 to 850 repertoires, and approximately 11 million of these chains were shared by at least two donors. Raw reads were error-corrected and collapsed into unique sequences with a nearest-neighbor algorithm that merged closely related sequences to remove PCR and sequencing errors. Alignment of CDR3 sequences to IMGT reference sequences was used to assign V, D and J gene segments. For a sequence to be retained, a match of at least six nucleotides to both a V gene segment and a J gene segment was required. Rearrangements were called productive when the CDR3 lacked stop codons and stayed in frame with V and J; all others were non-productive. CDR3 was defined by IMGT convention, running from the second conserved V-encoded cysteine to the conserved J-encoded phenylalanine. In an earlier analysis of 500 to 650 of the donors, sequences lacking an unambiguous match to a single V gene segment were excluded. In an earlier analysis of around 590 of the donors, a V segment was called functional when productive rearrangements were above 56.7%, and segregating when the standard deviation between donors exceeded 5%. To diagnose cytomegalovirus status from the catalog of TCR beta chain sequences, a statistical classification framework was built. In a later analysis, V and J genes were assigned by comparing TCR nucleotide sequences against IMGT/GENE-DB human TR gene sequences. Using the TCRdist pipeline, a later analysis assigned CDR3 sequences along with most-parsimonious VDJ recombination scenarios. In a later analysis, each TCR beta chain was defined by its CDR3 amino acid sequence together with its V-gene family, and reads lacking a unique V-gene family were excluded. In a later analysis, fewer than 600 highly shared, low-generation-probability nucleotide sequences were removed to address suspected cross-contamination and a sequencing artifact. In a later analysis, a clonal expansion index was calculated for each public chain from normalized within-repertoire ranks of inferred template counts. In a later analysis, generation probabilities were computed with a VDJ recombination model fitted to out-of-frame rearrangements, and the resulting probabilities were checked against IGoR. In a later analysis, TCR-TCR, TCR-HLA and TCR-CMV co-occurrence was scored with hypergeometric tests, and a repertoire-size bias correction was applied to TCR pairs. To estimate false discovery rates, a later analysis permuted the HLA or CMV assignments 20 times. A later analysis grouped co-occurring TCRs with DBSCAN, adding TCRdist sequence similarity when clustering within HLA-allele-positive subsets. Repertoires with fewer than 30,000 or more than 120,000 public chains were left out of co-occurrence clustering, as were roughly five repertoires with anomalous nucleotide sharing. TCRdb's version of the immuneACCESS table is confined to in-frame rearrangements and falls short of the full clone set. An unresolved V gene accounts for under half of the shortfall where checked; the remainder is of unknown origin. The V and J calls and clone size come from that table; D and trimming were worked out from the DNA. This sample's table has entries for around 50,000 clones. The ten largest account for 8% to 13% of the sample.

The sequence derives from a woman aged 50 to 65 in good health and CMV-seropositive. The sequence links TRBV4-1 to TRBJ1-2; perhaps TRBD1 is the D gene, with 6 bases matching. The sequenced material came from PBMCs. The CDR3 region has the sequence CASSADRENDGYTF. The nucleotides read TGCGCCAGCAGCGCGGACAGAGAGAATGATGGCTACACCTTC.